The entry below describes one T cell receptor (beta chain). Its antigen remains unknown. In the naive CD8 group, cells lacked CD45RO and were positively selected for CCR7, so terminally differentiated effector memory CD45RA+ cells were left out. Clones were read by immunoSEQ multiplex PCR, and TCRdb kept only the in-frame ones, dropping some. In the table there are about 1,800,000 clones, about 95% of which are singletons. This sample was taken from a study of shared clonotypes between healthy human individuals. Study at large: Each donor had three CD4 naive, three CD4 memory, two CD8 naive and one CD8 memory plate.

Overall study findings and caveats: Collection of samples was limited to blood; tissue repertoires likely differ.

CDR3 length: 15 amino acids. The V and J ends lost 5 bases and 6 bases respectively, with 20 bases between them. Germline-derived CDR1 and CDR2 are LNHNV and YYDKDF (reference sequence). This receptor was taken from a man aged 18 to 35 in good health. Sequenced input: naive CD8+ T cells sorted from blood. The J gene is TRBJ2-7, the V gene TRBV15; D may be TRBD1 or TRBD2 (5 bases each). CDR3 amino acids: CATSVAGTGTLEQYF. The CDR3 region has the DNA TGTGCCACCAGCGTGGCCGGGACGGGCACCCTCGAGCAGTACTTC.